Following are 5 T cell receptor beta chains from one sample sequenced in a study of graft-versus-host responses after intestinal transplantation. Clones were read by immunoSEQ multiplex PCR, and TCRdb kept only the in-frame ones, dropping some. The data contain 57,000 or so clones, approximately 89% of them singletons. Sequencing was performed on PBMCs, taken around 120 days after intestinal transplantation. The receptor set was obtained from a human patient who received an intestinal transplant, so some T cells may come from the graft donor.

This clone has just one count. The chain is built from TRBV4-1 and TRBJ1-5; D call uncertain. Germline values: CDR1 MGHRA, CDR2 YSYEKL. The CDR3 loop spans 13 amino acids. The V end was cut by 2 bases, the J end by 9 bases, with 11 bases between. CDR3 nucleotides: TGCGCCAGCAGCCAAAACACCCAGTCGCCCCAGCATTTT. This gives the protein CASSQNTQSPQHF.

This chain connects TRBV2 to TRBJ2-3; TRBD1 is a possible D gene (6 bases). This CDR3 spans 15 amino acids. Germline V gene data show CDR1 as SNHLY and CDR2 as FYNNEI. V was pared by 9 bases and J by 0 bases, with 16 bases between. The CDR3 sequence is CASFPTGYSTDTQYF. The CDR3 DNA follows: TGTGCCAGTTTTCCGACAGGATATAGCACAGATACGCAGTATTTT. The variable domain in full, with the rest retrieved from reference TRBV2 and TRBJ2-3, is EPEVTQTPSHQVTQMGQEVILRCVPISNHLYFYWYRQILGQKVEFLVSFYNNEISEKSEIFDDQFSVERPDGSNFTLKIRSTKLEDSAMYFCASFPTGYSTDTQYFGPGTRLTVL.

The chain employs TRBV28 and TRBJ2-1, with D perhaps matching TRBD1 or TRBD2 (6 bases each). Germline-derived CDR1 and CDR2 are MDHEN and SYDVKM. Trimming pared 10 bases from V and 4 bases from J, leaving 20 bases between. The CDR3 runs 15 residues. CDR3 loop: CAIDRRDTFYNEQFF. The CDR3 coding sequence is TGTGCCATCGATAGGAGGGACACTTTTTACAATGAGCAGTTCTTC.

The J gene is TRBJ2-2, the V gene TRBV6-1; D possibly uses TRBD1 or TRBD2 (5 bases each). This CDR3 comprises 15 residues. Trimming took 4 bases from V and 3 from J, leaving 12 bases between them. Germline V CDR1 and CDR2: MNHNS, SASEGT. As DNA, the CDR3 is TGTGCCAGCAGTGTGCCAGGGACGGACACCGGGGAGCTGTTTTTT. Translation: CASSVPGTDTGELFF.

Notes on this clone: Other DNA sequences in the sample encode the same CDR3. The chain combines TRBV2 with TRBJ2-1; D may be TRBD1 (7 bases). V dropped 7 bases and J dropped 10 bases, with 17 bases sitting between them. The CDR3 covers 13 residues. Per the germline V gene, CDR1 is SNHLY and CDR2 is FYNNEI. The CDR3 region is CASMPEGAGEQFF. The CDR3 DNA reads as TGTGCCAGCATGCCGGAGGGGGCGGGCGAGCAGTTCTTC.